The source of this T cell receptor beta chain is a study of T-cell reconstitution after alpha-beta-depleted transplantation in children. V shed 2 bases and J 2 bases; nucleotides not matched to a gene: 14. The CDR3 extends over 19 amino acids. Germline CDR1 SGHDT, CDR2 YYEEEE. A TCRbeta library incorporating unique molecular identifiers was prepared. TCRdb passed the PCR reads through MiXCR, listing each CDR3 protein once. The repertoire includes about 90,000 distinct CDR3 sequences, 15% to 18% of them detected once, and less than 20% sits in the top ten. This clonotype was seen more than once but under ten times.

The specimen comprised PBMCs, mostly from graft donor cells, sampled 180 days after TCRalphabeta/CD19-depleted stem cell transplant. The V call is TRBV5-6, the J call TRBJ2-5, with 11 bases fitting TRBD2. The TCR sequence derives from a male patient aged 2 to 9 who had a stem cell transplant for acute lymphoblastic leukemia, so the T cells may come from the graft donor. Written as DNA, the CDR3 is TGTGCCAGCAGCTTCTCACCCGCGGGGGCTAGCGGGGGGCAAGAGACCCAGTACTTC. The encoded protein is CASSFSPAGASGGQETQYF.